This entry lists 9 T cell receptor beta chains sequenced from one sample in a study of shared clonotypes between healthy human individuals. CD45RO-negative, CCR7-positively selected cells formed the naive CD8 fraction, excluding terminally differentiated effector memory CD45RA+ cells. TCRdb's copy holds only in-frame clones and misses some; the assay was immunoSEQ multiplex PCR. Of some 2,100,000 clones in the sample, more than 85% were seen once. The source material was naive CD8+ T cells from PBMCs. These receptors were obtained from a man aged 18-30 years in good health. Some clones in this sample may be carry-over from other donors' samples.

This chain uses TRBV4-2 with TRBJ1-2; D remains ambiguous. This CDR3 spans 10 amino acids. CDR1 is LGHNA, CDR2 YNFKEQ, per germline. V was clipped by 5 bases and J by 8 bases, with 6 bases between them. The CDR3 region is CASSLRGYTF. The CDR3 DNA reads TGTGCCAGCAGCTTACGAGGCTACACCTTC.

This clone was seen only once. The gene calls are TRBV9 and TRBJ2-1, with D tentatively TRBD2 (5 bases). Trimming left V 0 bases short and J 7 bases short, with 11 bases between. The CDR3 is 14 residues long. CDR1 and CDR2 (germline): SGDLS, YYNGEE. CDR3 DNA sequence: TGTGCCAGCAGCGTAGGAGGGCCGAGAAATGAGCAGTTCTTC. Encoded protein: CASSVGGPRNEQFF.

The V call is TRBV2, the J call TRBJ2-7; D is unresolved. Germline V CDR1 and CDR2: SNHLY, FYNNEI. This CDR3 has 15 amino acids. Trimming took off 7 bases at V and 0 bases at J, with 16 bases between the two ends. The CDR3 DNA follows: TGTGCCAGCACTGTGGGAATACAGAGCTCCTACGAGCAGTACTTC. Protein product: CASTVGIQSSYEQYF.

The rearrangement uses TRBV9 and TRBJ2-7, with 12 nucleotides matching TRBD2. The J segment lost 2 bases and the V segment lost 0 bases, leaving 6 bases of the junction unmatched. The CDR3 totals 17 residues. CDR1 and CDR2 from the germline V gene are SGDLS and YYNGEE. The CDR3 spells CASSVAPTSGSAYEQYF. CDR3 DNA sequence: TGTGCCAGCAGCGTAGCCCCGACTAGCGGGAGTGCCTACGAGCAGTACTTC.

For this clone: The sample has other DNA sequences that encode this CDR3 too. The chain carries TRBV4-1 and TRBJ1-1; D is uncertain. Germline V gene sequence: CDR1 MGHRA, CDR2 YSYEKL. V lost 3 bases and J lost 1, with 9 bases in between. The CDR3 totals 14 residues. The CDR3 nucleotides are TGCGCCAGCAGCCAGGTCACGGCGAACACTGAAGCTTTCTTT. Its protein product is CASSQVTANTEAFF.

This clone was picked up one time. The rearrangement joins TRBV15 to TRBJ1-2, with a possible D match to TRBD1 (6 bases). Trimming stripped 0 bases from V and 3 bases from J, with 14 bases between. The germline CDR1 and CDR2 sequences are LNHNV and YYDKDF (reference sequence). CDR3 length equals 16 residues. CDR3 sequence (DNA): TGTGCCACCAGCAGAGATCAAGGAGGGGGTGACTATGGCTACACCTTC. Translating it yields CATSRDQGGGDYGYTF.

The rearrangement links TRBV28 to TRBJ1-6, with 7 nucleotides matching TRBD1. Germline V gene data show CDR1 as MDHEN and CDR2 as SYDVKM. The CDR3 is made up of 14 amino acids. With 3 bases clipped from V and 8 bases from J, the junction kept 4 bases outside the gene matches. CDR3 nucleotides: TGTGCCAGCAGTTTGGGGACAGCGCATTCACCCCTCCACTTT. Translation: CASSLGTAHSPLHF.

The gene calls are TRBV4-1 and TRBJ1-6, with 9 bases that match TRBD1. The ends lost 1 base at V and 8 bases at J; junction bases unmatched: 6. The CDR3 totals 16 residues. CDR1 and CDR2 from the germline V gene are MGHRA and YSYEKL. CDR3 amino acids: CASSQVGTGLDSPLHF. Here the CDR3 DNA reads TGCGCCAGCAGCCAAGTCGGGACAGGGTTAGATTCACCCCTCCACTTT.

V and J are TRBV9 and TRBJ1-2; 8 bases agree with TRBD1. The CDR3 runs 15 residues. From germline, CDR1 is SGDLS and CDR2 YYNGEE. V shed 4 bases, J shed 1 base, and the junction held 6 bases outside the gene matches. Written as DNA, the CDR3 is TGTGCCAGCAGCCTCAACAGGGGGGGTAACTATGGCTACACCTTC. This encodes CASSLNRGGNYGYTF.